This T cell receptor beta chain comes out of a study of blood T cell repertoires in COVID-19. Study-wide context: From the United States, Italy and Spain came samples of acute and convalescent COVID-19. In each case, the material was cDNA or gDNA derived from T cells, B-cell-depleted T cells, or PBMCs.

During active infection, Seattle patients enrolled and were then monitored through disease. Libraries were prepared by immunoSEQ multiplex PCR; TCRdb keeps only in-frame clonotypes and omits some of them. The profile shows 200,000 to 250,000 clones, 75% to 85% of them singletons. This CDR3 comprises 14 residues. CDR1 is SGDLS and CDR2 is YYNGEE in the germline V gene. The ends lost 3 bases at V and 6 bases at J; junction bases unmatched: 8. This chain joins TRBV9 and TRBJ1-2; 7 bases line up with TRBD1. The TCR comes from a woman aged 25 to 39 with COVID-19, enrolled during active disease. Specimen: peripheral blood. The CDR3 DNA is TGTGCCAGCAGCGGACAGGGAAGGCAGGATGGCTACACCTTC. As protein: CASSGQGRQDGYTF.